Given below is one T cell receptor (beta chain) in context. Its target is unknown. Sequencing was performed with immunoSEQ multiplex PCR; in TCRdb, only in-frame clones are kept and a portion is missing. The sample consists of about 150,000 clones, around 84% of them appearing once. It was the roughly 130-subject validation cohort, separate from the roughly 700-subject first cohort, to which the donors belonged. This sample was included in a study of cytomegalovirus exposure and HLA in healthy donors. About the research overall: The platform used for the 120 or so validation repertoires matched that of the roughly 700 first-cohort repertoires, a later analysis reported.

CDR1 is SGHTA and CDR2 is FQGNSA in the germline V gene. Trimming took 3 bases from V and 0 from J; bases not matched to a gene: 3. The CDR3 has 15 residues. Findings and limits, study-wide: The study labeled more than 150 TCR beta chains cytomegalovirus-associated.

The rearrangement joins TRBV7-2 to TRBJ1-1, with 8 bases fitting TRBD1. Material for sequencing was PBMCs. This sequence originates from a human donor in good health. CDR3 residues: CASSFGTGLNTEAFF. CDR3 in DNA: TGTGCCAGCAGCTTTGGGACAGGTTTGAACACTGAAGCTTTCTTT. Full variable domain (missing parts from reference TRBV7-2 and TRBJ1-1): GAGVSQSPSNKVTEKGKDVELRCDPISGHTALYWYRQSLGQGLEFLIYFQGNSAPDKSGLPSDRFSAERTGGSVSTLTIQRTQQEDSAVYLCASSFGTGLNTEAFFGQGTRLTVV.